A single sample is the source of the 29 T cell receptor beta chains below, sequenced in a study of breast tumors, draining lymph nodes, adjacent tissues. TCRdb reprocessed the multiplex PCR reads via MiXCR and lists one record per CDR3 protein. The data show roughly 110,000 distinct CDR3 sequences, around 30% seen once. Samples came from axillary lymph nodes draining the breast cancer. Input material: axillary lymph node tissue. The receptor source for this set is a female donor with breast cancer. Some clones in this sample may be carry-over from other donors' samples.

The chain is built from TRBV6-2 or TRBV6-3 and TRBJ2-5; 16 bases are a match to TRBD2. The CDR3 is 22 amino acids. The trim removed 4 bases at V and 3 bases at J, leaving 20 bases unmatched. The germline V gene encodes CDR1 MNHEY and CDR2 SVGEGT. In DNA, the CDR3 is TGTGCCAGCAGTTTCACCGCCCAGGGACTAGCGGGAGGGCCGAACTTAAAAGAGACCCAGTACTTC. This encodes CASSFTAQGLAGGPNLKETQYF.

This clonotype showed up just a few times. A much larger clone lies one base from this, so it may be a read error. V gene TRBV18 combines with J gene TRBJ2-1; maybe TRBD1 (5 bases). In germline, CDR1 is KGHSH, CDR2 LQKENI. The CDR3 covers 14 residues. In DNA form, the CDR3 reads TGTGCCAGCTCAAAGACAGACTCCTACAGTGAGCAGTTCTTC. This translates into CASSKTDSYSEQFF.

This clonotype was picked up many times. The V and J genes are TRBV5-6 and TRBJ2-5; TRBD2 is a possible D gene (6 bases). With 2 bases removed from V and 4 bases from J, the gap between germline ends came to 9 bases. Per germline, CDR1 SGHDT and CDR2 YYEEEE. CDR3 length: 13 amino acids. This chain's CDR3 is CASSLRGGETQYF. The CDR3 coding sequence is TGTGCCAGCAGCTTAAGGGGAGGAGAGACCCAGTACTTC.

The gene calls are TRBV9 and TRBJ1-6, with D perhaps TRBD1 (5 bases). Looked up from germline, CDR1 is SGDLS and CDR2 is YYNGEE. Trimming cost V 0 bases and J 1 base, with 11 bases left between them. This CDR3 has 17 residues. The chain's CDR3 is CASSVGVGGSYNSPLHF. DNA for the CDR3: TGTGCCAGCAGCGTAGGGGTCGGGGGGTCCTATAATTCACCCCTCCACTTT.

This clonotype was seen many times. In DNA, the CDR3 is TGTGCCTGGAGTGCCACAGGGCCCCCTTGGACCCAGTACTTC. It encodes CAWSATGPPWTQYF. The gene calls are TRBV30 and TRBJ2-5; maybe TRBD1 (6 bases). CDR3 size: 14 residues. The V gene's germline CDR1 is GTSNPN and CDR2 SVGIG (reference sequence). V dropped 1 base and J dropped 7 bases, with 16 bases sitting between them.

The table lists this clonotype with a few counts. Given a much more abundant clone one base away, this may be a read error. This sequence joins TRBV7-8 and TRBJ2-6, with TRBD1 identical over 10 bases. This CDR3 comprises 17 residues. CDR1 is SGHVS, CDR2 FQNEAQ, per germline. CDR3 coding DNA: TGTGCCAGCAGCCTGGGACAGGGGAGGTCTGGGGCCAACCTCCTGACTTTC. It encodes CASSLGQGRSGANLLTF.

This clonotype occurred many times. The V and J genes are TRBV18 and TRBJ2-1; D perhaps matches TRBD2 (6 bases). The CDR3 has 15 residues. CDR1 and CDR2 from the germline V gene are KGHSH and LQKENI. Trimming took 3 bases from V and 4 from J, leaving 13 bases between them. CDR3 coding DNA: TGTGCCAGCTCACCCCCGGGACTTCTATACAATGAGCAGTTCTTC. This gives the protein CASSPPGLLYNEQFF.

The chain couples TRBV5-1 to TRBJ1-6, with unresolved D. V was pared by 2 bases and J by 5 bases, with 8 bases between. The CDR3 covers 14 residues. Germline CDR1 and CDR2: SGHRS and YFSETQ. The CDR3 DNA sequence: TGCGCCAGCAGCTTTCCGGATCATAATTCACCCCTCCACTTT. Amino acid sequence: CASSFPDHNSPLHF.

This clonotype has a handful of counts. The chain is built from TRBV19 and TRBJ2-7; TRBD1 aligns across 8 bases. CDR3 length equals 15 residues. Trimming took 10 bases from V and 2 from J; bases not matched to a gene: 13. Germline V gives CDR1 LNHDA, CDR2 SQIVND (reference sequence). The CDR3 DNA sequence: TGTGCCACCCCCAGGCCCCAGACAGGGGCCTACGAGCAGTACTTC. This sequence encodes CATPRPQTGAYEQYF.

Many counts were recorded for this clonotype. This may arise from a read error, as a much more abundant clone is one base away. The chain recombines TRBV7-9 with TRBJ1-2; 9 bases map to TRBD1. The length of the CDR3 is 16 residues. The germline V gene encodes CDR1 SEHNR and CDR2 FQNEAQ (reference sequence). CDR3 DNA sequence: TGTGCCAGCAGCTTTAGGAGGGACAGGGTTAACTATGGCCACACCTTC. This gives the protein CASSFRRDRVNYGHTF.

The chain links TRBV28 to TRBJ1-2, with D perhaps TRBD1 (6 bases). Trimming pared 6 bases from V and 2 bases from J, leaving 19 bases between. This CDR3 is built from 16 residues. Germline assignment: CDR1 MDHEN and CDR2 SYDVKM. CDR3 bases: TGTGCCAGCAGCTATCCTATGGGGGCTCTAAACTATGGCTACACCTTC. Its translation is CASSYPMGALNYGYTF.

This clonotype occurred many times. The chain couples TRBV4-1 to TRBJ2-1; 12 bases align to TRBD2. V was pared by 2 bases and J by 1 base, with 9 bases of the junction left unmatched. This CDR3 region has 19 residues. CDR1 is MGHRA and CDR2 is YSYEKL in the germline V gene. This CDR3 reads CASSQNPSGRAVSYNEQFF. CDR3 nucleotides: TGCGCCAGCAGCCAAAATCCTAGCGGGAGGGCCGTATCCTACAATGAGCAGTTCTTC.

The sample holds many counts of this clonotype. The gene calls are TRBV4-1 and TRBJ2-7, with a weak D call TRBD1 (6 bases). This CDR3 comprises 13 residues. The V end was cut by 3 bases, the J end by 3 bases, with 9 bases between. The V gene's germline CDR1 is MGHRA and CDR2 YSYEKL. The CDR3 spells CASSHRGFYEQYF. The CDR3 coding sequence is TGCGCCAGCAGCCACAGGGGTTTCTACGAGCAGTACTTC.

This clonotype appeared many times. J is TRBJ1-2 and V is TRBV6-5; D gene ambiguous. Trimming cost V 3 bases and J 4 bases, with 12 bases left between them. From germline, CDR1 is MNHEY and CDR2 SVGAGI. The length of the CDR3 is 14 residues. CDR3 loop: CASSYSPETYGYTF. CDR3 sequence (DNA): TGTGCCAGCAGTTATAGTCCGGAAACCTATGGCTACACCTTC.

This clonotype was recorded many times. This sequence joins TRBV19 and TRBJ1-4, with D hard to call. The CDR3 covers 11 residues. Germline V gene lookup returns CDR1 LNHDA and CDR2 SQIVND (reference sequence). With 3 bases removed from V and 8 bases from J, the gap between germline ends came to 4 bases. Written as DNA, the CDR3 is TGTGCCAGTAGTATGGGGGAAAAACTGTTTTTT. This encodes CASSMGEKLFF.

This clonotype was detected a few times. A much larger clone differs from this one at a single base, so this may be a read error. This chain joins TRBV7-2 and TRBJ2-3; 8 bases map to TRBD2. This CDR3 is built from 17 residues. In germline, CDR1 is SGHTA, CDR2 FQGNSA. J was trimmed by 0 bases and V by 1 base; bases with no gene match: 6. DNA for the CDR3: TGTGCCAGCAGCTTAGGTCCCGCGGGGGGTAGCACAGATACGCAGTATTTT. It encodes CASSLGPAGGSTDTQYF.

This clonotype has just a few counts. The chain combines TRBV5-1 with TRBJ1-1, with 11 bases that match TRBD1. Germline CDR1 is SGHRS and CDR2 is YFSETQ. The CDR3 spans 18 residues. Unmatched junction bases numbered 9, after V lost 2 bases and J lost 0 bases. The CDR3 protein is CASSLIGQGAVMNTEAFF. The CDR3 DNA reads TGCGCCAGCAGCTTAATTGGACAGGGGGCTGTAATGAACACTGAAGCTTTCTTT.

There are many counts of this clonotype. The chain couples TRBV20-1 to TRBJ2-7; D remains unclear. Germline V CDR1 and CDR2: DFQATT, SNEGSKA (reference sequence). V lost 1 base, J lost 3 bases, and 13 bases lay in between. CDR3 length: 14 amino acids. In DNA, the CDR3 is TGCAGTGCTAGAGCGGCCGACGGCTACTACGAGCAGTACTTC. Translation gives CSARAADGYYEQYF.

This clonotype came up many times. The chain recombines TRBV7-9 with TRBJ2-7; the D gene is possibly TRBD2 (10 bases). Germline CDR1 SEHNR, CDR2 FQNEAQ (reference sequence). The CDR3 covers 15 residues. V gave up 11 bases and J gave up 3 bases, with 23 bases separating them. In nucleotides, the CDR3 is TGTGCCGCAAGCGGGGGGGGGACAGGGCACTACGAGCAGTACTTC. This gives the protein CAASGGGTGHYEQYF.

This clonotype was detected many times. In DNA form, the CDR3 reads TGTGCCTGGAGGGGAGGCGGCAGGAACAATGAGCAGTTCTTC. Residues: CAWRGGGRNNEQFF. The rearrangement uses TRBV30 and TRBJ2-1; maybe TRBD2 (6 bases). The germline V gene encodes CDR1 GTSNPN and CDR2 SVGIG (reference sequence). The CDR3 extends over 14 amino acids. V gave up 3 bases and J gave up 5 bases, with 14 bases separating them.

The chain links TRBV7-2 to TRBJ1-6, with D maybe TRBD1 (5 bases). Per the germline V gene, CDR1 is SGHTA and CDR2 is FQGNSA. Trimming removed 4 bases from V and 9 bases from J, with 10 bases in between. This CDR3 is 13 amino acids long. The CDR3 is CASSWGGGSPLHF. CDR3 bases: TGTGCCAGCAGCTGGGGGGGTGGTTCACCCCTCCACTTT.

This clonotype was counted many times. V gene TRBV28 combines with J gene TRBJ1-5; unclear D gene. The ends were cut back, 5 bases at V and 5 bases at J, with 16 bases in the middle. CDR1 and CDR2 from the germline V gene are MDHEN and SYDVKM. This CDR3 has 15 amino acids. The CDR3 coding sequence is TGTGCCAGCAGTCCCCCACCGGGGTTCCATCAGCCCCAGCATTTT. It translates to CASSPPPGFHQPQHF.

The CDR3: CASSSFRGSNVLTF. The CDR3 nucleotides read TGTGCCAGCAGTTCGTTCAGGGGGTCCAACGTCCTGACTTTC. V gene TRBV27 combines with J gene TRBJ2-6; 7 bases are shared with TRBD1. In germline, CDR1 is MNHEY, CDR2 SMNVEV (reference sequence). The CDR3 loop spans 14 amino acids. V lost 4 bases to trimming and J lost 8 bases; unmatched junction nucleotides: 5.

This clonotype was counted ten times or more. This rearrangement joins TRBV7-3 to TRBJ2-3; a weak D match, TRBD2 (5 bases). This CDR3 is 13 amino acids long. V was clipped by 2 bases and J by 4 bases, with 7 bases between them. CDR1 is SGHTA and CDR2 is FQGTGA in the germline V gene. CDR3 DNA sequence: TGTGCCAGCAGCTTACTCGGGGCAGATACGCAGTATTTT. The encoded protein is CASSLLGADTQYF.

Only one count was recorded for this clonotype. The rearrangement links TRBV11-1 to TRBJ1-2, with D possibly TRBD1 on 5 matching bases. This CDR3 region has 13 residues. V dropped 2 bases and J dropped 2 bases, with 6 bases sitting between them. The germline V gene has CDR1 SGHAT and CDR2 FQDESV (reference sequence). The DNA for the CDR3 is TGTGCCAGCAGCTTATGGGGGAACTATGGCTACACCTTC. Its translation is CASSLWGNYGYTF. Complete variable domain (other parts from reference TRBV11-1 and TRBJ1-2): EAEVAQSPRYKITEKSQAVAFWCDPISGHATLYWYRQILGQGPELLVQFQDESVVDDSQLPKDRFSAERLKGVDSTLKIQPAELGDSAMYLCASSLWGNYGYTFGSGTRLTVV.

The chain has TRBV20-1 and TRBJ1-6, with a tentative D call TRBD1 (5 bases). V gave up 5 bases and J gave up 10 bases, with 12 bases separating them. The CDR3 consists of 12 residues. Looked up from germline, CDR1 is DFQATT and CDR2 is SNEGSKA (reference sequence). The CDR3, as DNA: TGCAGTGCTGGCCAGGGAGAATCACCCCTCCACTTT. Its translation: CSAGQGESPLHF.

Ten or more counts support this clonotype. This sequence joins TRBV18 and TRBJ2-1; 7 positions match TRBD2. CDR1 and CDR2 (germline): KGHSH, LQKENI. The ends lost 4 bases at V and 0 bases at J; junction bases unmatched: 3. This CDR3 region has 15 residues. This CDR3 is CASSLGLDSYNEQFF. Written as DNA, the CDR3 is TGTGCCAGCTCACTTGGACTAGACTCCTACAATGAGCAGTTCTTC. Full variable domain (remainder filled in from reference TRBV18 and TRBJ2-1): NAGVMQNPRHLVRRRGQEARLRCSPMKGHSHVYWYRQLPEEGLKFMVYLQKENIIDESGMPKERFSAEFPKEGPSILRIQQVVRGDSAAYFCASSLGLDSYNEQFFGPGTRLTVL.

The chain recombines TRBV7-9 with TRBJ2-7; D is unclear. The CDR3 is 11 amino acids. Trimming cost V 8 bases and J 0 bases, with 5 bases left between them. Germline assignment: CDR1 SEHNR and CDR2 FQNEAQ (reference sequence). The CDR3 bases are TGTGCCAGCGCCGACTCCTACGAGCAGTACTTC. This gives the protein CASADSYEQYF.

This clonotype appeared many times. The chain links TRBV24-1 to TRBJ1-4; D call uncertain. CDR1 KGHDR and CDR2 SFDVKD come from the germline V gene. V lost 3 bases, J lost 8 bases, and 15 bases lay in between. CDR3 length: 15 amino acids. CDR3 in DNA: TGTGCCACCAGTGATAGTAGGGCCAAGCCGGAAAAACTGTTTTTT. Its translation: CATSDSRAKPEKLFF.